This T cell receptor beta chain was recorded in a study of cytomegalovirus exposure and HLA in healthy donors. Trimming took off 6 bases at V and 5 bases at J, with 20 bases between the two ends. This CDR3 has 16 residues. Germline V lookup: CDR1 LNHDA, CDR2 SQIVND (reference sequence). PCR used 60 Vbeta primers and 13 Jbeta primers. Assay used: immunoSEQ multiplex PCR; TCRdb lists only in-frame clones, some missing. The table lists 100,000 to 150,000 clones, just under 85% of them singletons. This receptor was obtained from a boy aged 2-15 years in good health and CMV-seronegative. The chain couples TRBV19 to TRBJ1-5; tentative D call: TRBD1 (5 bases). Material for sequencing was PBMCs. For the CDR3, the DNA is TGTGCCAGTAGCCCTAGGGCAGGGCGGCGTGATCAGCCCCAGCATTTT. Protein product: CASSPRAGRRDQPQHF.